Below, one TCR beta chain is given with its context. Autologous stem cell transplantation was followed by relapse in every patient, and brentuximab vedotin exposure varied. This record belongs to a study of PD-1 blockade in classical Hodgkin lymphoma. TCRdb's copy holds only in-frame clones and misses some; the assay was immunoSEQ multiplex PCR. The sample consists of about 46,000 clones, 65% to 85% of them appearing once. CDR3 length: 16 residues. After removal of 3 bases from V and 7 bases from J, the junction contained 7 bases not matched to a gene. The germline gives CDR1 SGDLS, CDR2 YYNGEE. The receptor was isolated from a human donor with classical Hodgkin lymphoma. The chain carries TRBV9 and TRBJ2-2, with TRBD2 matching 12 bases. This specimen consisted of peripheral blood mononuclear cells (PBMCs), obtained at baseline. As DNA, the CDR3 is TGTGCCAGCAGCGGCCGACTAGCGGGAGTGGGCGGGGAGCTGTTTTTT. It yields the protein CASSGRLAGVGGELFF.